These 22 T cell receptor beta chains originate from one sample sequenced in a study of blood T cell repertoires in COVID-19. Libraries were prepared by immunoSEQ multiplex PCR; TCRdb keeps only in-frame clonotypes and omits some of them. The sample shows approximately 150,000 clones, about nine tenths of them seen only once. The sample comprised peripheral blood. The receptors were gathered from a man older than 75 with acute or convalescent COVID-19.

The genes are TRBV2 and TRBJ1-1; D is perhaps TRBD1 (5 bases). The CDR3 runs 15 residues. Trimming cost V 2 bases and J 1 base, with 11 bases left between them. From germline, CDR1 is SNHLY and CDR2 FYNNEI. The CDR3 nucleotides read TGTGCCAGCAGTGAACTGATGGGGCAGAACACTGAAGCTTTCTTT. Amino acids: CASSELMGQNTEAFF.

The chain has TRBV7-2 and TRBJ2-1, with D possibly TRBD2 on 6 matching bases. The CDR3 consists of 14 residues. CDR1 and CDR2 from the germline V gene are SGHTA and FQGNSA. V was pared by 3 bases and J by 9 bases, with 15 bases between. The DNA of the CDR3 is TGTGCCAGCAGCTTGGACTATAGCGTGGGTGAGCAGTTCTTC. Its protein product is CASSLDYSVGEQFF. Looking up the rest from reference TRBV7-2 and TRBJ2-1 gives the full variable domain: GAGVSQSPSNKVTEKGKDVELRCDPISGHTALYWYRQSLGQGLEFLIYFQGNSAPDKSGLPSDRFSAERTGGSVSTLTIQRTQQEDSAVYLCASSLDYSVGEQFFGPGTRLTVL.

This chain connects TRBV6-5 to TRBJ1-5, with a tentative D call TRBD1 (5 bases). The V gene lost 8 bases and the J gene lost 6 bases, with 17 bases spanning the gap. Germline V gives CDR1 MNHEY, CDR2 SVGAGI. The CDR3 runs 14 residues. The CDR3 DNA follows: TGTGCCAGCTCGATAATGGAGGGGAGTCAGCCCCAGCATTTT. Translated, it gives CASSIMEGSQPQHF.

The gene calls are TRBV5-1 and TRBJ2-3; D call uncertain. This CDR3 contains 15 residues. The V gene's germline CDR1 is SGHRS and CDR2 YFSETQ. V dropped 0 bases and J dropped 2 bases, with 10 bases sitting between them. CDR3 residues: CASSLAGEPTDTQYF. CDR3 in DNA: TGCGCCAGCAGCTTGGCCGGTGAACCCACAGATACGCAGTATTTT.

This CDR3 reads CASSPLLRPGTGGDSPNYEQYF. CDR3 DNA: TGCGCCAGCAGTCCGTTGCTTCGTCCCGGGACAGGGGGTGACAGCCCGAACTACGAGCAGTACTTC. This chain uses TRBV23-1 with TRBJ2-7, with TRBD1 matching 11 bases. TRBV23-1 is given ORF status, its function remaining uncertain. The length of the CDR3 is 22 residues. After removal of 4 bases from V and 3 bases from J, the junction contained 26 bases not matched to a gene.

This chain joins TRBV27 and TRBJ1-5; no reliable D call. The germline CDR1 and CDR2 sequences are MNHEY and SMNVEV (reference sequence). The CDR3 consists of 17 residues. The germline V and J ends were trimmed by 4 bases and 0 bases, with 16 bases remaining between them. The CDR3 region has the DNA TGTGCCAGCAGTTCCCCGGAGGGAGGGAGTAGCAATCAGCCCCAGCATTTT. Translated, it gives CASSSPEGGSSNQPQHF.

This clone was seen only once. This sequence joins TRBV18 and TRBJ1-1; 7 nucleotides match TRBD1. Germline assignment: CDR1 KGHSH and CDR2 LQKENI. This CDR3 has 16 amino acids. Losses at the gene ends were 8 bases for V and 0 bases for J; bases not matched to a gene: 12. CDR3 bases: TGTGCCAGCACGCGAAGTACAGGGGCGGTGAACACTGAAGCTTTCTTT. It codes for CASTRSTGAVNTEAFF.

V and J are TRBV5-8 and TRBJ1-5; the D gene is possibly TRBD1 (6 bases). Trimming removed 5 bases from V and 0 bases from J, with 15 bases in between. The germline V gene encodes CDR1 SGHTS and CDR2 YDEGEE. This CDR3 is 16 amino acids long. This chain's CDR3 is CASRPGQIYSNQPQHF. For the CDR3, the DNA is TGTGCCAGCAGACCCGGACAGATTTATAGCAATCAGCCCCAGCATTTT.

The V and J genes are TRBV10-3 and TRBJ1-2, with D unclear. Per the germline V gene, CDR1 is ENHRY and CDR2 is SYGVKD. Trimming left V 4 bases short and J 0 bases short, with 9 bases between. The CDR3 totals 14 residues. In DNA, the CDR3 is TGTGCCATCAGTGCATTACTAGCTAACTATGGCTACACCTTC. As protein: CAISALLANYGYTF.

This chain uses TRBV29-1 with TRBJ1-5; D is possibly TRBD1 (6 bases). CDR1 and CDR2 from the germline V gene are SQVTM and ANQGSEA. The germline V and J ends were trimmed by 5 bases and 6 bases, with 17 bases remaining between them. The CDR3 contains 14 residues. CDR3 nucleotides: TGCAGCGTTCTGGATGGGGGCGGGGGTCAGCCCCAGCATTTT. Protein product: CSVLDGGGGQPQHF.

The V and J genes are TRBV6-5 and TRBJ1-1, with a tentative D call TRBD1 (6 bases). Germline CDR1 MNHEY, CDR2 SVGAGI. This CDR3 comprises 15 residues. The V end was cut by 1 base, the J end by 1 base, with 10 bases between. This chain's CDR3 is CASSYFGGANTEAFF. The CDR3 DNA reads TGTGCCAGCAGTTACTTCGGGGGGGCGAACACTGAAGCTTTCTTT.

V and J are TRBV7-9 and TRBJ1-2; TRBD1 aligns across 9 bases. Germline CDR1 SEHNR, CDR2 FQNEAQ (reference sequence). Trimming took 7 bases from V and 4 from J; bases not matched to a gene: 10. The CDR3 covers 15 residues. In DNA form, the CDR3 reads TGTGCCAGCACCCAGACAGGGGGAAACTCCTATGGCTACACCTTC. Its translation: CASTQTGGNSYGYTF.

The V and J genes are TRBV27 and TRBJ1-5; D is unclear. CDR1 is MNHEY and CDR2 is SMNVEV in the germline V gene (reference sequence). There are 14 residues in the CDR3. Trimming cost V 3 bases and J 3 bases, with 9 bases left between them. This CDR3 reads CASSFEGINQPQHF. The CDR3 DNA reads as TGTGCCAGCAGTTTCGAGGGAATCAATCAGCCCCAGCATTTT.

Points on this clone: Additional DNA sequences in this sample encode the identical CDR3. The V gene is TRBV5-1, the J gene TRBJ2-3; the D gene is possibly TRBD2 (5 bases). Trimming pared 0 bases from V and 0 bases from J, leaving 8 bases between. Per germline, CDR1 SGHRS and CDR2 YFSETQ. This CDR3 contains 15 residues. The CDR3: CASSLGGFSTDTQYF. CDR3 nucleotide sequence: TGCGCCAGCAGCTTGGGCGGGTTTAGCACAGATACGCAGTATTTT.

The J gene is TRBJ2-1, the V gene TRBV7-8, with D tentatively TRBD1 (5 bases). V shed 1 base and J shed 3 bases, with 13 bases lying between them. Germline loops: CDR1 SGHVS, CDR2 FQNEAQ. This CDR3 region has 16 residues. The CDR3 DNA reads TGTGCCAGCAGCTTAGGGGGCAGGGCTCTCTACAATGAGCAGTTCTTC. This sequence encodes CASSLGGRALYNEQFF.

The rearrangement links TRBV5-1 to TRBJ2-6; weak D call: TRBD2 (7 bases). Germline-derived CDR1 and CDR2 are SGHRS and YFSETQ. The CDR3 is made up of 15 amino acids. The V gene lost 4 bases and the J gene lost 5 bases, with 13 bases spanning the gap. The CDR3 reads CASSLTGTRANVLTF. CDR3 DNA sequence: TGCGCCAGCAGCCTTACAGGGACTAGGGCCAACGTCCTGACTTTC.

This chain joins TRBV5-8 and TRBJ2-1; TRBD2 matches 7 bases. Germline V gene lookup returns CDR1 SGHTS and CDR2 YDEGEE. Unmatched junction bases numbered 10, after V lost 4 bases and J lost 15 bases. This CDR3 is 12 amino acids long. The CDR3: CASSTWGGSPFF. The CDR3 nucleotides are TGTGCCAGCAGCACCTGGGGGGGATCCCCGTTCTTC. The full variable domain, completed using reference TRBV5-8 and TRBJ2-1, is EAGVTQSPTHLIKTRGQQATLRCSPISGHTSVYWYQQALGLGLQFLLWYDEGEERNRGNFPPRFSGRQFPNYSSELNVNALELEDSALYLCASSTWGGSPFFGPGTRLTVL.

The chain recombines TRBV5-1 with TRBJ2-7, with 10 bases fitting TRBD2. The CDR3 runs 14 residues. Germline V gene sequence: CDR1 SGHRS, CDR2 YFSETQ. Trimming cost V 4 bases and J 5 bases; bases outside gene matches: 6. CDR3 region: CASSAGTSEHEQYF. In nucleotides, the CDR3 is TGCGCCAGCAGCGCCGGGACTAGCGAACACGAGCAGTACTTC.

The chain links TRBV10-3 to TRBJ2-5, with 11 positions matching TRBD1. There are 16 residues in the CDR3. Germline V gene sequence: CDR1 ENHRY, CDR2 SYGVKD. With 2 bases clipped from V and 7 bases from J, the junction kept 9 bases outside the gene matches. CDR3 in DNA: TGTGCCATCAGTGAGACGGACAGGGGGCGCGTTGGGACCCAGTACTTC. Translated: CAISETDRGRVGTQYF.

The CDR3 region has the DNA TGTGCCAGCAGTTCGCTCGGGACTAGCAAAACCGGGGAGCTGTTTTTT. It specifies CASSSLGTSKTGELFF. V is TRBV28 and J is TRBJ2-2; TRBD2 agrees at 9 bases. In germline, CDR1 is MDHEN, CDR2 SYDVKM. This CDR3 has 16 residues. With 4 bases clipped from V and 5 bases from J, the junction kept 8 bases outside the gene matches. Full variable domain (missing parts from reference TRBV28 and TRBJ2-2): DVKVTQSSRYLVKRTGEKVFLECVQDMDHENMFWYRQDPGLGLRLIYFSYDVKMKEKGDIPEGYSVSREKKERFSLILESASTNQTSMYLCASSSLGTSKTGELFFGEGSRLTVL.

Only a few counts were recorded for this clone. The rearrangement links TRBV24-1 to TRBJ2-3, with 8 positions matching TRBD1. From germline, CDR1 is KGHDR and CDR2 SFDVKD. Trimming took 4 bases from V and 4 from J; bases not matched to a gene: 6. The CDR3 length is 15 residues. Written as DNA, the CDR3 is TGTGCCACCAGTGACCAGGGGGCGCGTCCAGATACGCAGTATTTT. Translated, it gives CATSDQGARPDTQYF.

The chain is built from TRBV18 and TRBJ1-4; D perhaps matches TRBD1 (5 bases). Germline CDR1 and CDR2: KGHSH and LQKENI. V lost 4 bases to trimming and J lost 4 bases, with 10 bases between them. The CDR3 extends over 14 amino acids. CDR3 residues: CASSQQDLNEKLFF. The CDR3 nucleotides read TGTGCCAGCTCACAACAGGACCTTAATGAAAAACTGTTTTTT.